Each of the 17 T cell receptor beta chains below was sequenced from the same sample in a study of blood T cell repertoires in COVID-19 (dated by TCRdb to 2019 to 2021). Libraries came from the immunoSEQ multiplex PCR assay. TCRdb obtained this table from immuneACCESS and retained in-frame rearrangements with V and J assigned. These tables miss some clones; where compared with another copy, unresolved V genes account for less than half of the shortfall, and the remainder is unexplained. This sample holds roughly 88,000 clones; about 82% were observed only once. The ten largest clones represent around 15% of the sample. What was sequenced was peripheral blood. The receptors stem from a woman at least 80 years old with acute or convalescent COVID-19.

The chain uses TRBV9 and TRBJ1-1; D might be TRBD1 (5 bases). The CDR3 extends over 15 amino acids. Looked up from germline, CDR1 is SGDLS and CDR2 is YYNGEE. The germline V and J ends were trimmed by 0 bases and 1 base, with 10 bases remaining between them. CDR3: CASSVADTKNTEAFF. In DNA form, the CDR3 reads TGTGCCAGCAGCGTAGCGGACACCAAGAACACTGAAGCTTTCTTT.

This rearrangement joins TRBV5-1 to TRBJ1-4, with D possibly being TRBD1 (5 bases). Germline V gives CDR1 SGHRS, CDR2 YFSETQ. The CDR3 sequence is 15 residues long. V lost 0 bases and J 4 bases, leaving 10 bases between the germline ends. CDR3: CASSLEAGVNEKLFF. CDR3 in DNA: TGCGCCAGCAGCTTGGAAGCGGGGGTTAATGAAAAACTGTTTTTT.

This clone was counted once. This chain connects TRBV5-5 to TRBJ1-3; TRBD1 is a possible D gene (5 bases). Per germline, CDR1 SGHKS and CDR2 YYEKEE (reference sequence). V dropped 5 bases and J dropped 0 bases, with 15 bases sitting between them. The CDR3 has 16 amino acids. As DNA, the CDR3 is TGTGCCAGCAGGTTGAGCCAGGGTAGCTCTGGAAACACCATATATTTT. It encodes CASRLSQGSSGNTIYF.

The CDR3 is CASRGAGLSTDTQYF. In DNA, the CDR3 is TGTGCCAGTAGGGGCGCGGGGTTGAGCACAGATACGCAGTATTTT. The V and J genes are TRBV19 and TRBJ2-3; maybe TRBD2 (6 bases). Germline V gene data show CDR1 as LNHDA and CDR2 as SQIVND (reference sequence). The length of the CDR3 is 15 residues. Trimming cost V 6 bases and J 0 bases, with 13 bases left between them.

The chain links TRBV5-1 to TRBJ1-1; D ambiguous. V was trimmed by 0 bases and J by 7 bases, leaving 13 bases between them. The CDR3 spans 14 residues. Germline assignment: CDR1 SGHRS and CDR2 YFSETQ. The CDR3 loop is CASSLDNPGGEAFF. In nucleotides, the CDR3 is TGCGCCAGCAGCTTGGACAACCCGGGTGGTGAAGCTTTCTTT.

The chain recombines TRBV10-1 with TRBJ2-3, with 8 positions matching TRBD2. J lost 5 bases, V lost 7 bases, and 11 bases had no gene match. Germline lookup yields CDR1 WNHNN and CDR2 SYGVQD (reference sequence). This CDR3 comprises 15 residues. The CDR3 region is CASNPGGGSGDTQYF. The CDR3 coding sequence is TGCGCCAGCAACCCCGGGGGGGGGTCAGGAGATACGCAGTATTTT.

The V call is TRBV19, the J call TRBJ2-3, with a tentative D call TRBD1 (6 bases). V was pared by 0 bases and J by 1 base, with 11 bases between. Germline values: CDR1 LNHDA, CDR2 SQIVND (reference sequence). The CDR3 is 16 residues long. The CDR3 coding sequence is TGTGCCAGTAGTATAGATCCCCCAGGGGGCACAGATACGCAGTATTTT. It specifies CASSIDPPGGTDTQYF. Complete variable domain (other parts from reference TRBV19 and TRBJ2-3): DGGITQSPKYLFRKEGQNVTLSCEQNLNHDAMYWYRQDPGQGLRLIYYSQIVNDFQKGDIAEGYSVSREKKESFPLTVTSAQKNPTAFYLCASSIDPPGGTDTQYFGPGTRLTVL.

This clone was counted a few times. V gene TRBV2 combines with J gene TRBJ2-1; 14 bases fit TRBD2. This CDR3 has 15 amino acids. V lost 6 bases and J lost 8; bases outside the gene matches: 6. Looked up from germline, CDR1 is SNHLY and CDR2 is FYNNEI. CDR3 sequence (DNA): TGTGCCAGCAGGGGACTAGCGGGGGAATTGGATGAGCAGTTCTTC. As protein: CASRGLAGELDEQFF.

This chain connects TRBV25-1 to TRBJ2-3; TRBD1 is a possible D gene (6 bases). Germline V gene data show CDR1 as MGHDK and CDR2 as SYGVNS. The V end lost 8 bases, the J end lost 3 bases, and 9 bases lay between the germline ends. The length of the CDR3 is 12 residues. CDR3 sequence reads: CASQGNTDTQYF. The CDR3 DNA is TGTGCCAGCCAGGGGAATACAGATACGCAGTATTTT.

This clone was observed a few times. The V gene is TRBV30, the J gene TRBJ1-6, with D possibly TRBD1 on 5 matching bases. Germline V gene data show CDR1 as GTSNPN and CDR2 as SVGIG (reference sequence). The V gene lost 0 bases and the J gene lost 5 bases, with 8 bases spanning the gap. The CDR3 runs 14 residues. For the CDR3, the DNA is TGTGCCTGGAGTGTGGGCAGGGATAATTCACCCCTCCACTTT. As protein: CAWSVGRDNSPLHF. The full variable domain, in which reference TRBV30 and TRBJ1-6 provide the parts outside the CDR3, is SQTIHQWPATLVQPVGSPLSLECTVEGTSNPNLYWYRQAAGRGLQLLFYSVGIGQISSEVPQNLSASRPQDRQFILSSKKLLLSDSGFYLCAWSVGRDNSPLHFGNGTRLTVT.

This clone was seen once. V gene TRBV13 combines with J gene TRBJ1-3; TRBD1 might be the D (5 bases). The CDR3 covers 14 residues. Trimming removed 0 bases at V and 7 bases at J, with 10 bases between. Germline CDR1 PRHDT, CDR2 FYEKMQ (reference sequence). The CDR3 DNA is TGTGCCAGCAGCTTAGGGGCAGGGTTGAACACCATATATTTT. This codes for CASSLGAGLNTIYF.

CDR3 sequence (DNA): TGTGCCAGCAGAATAGCGGGGGGGCCCTCAGATACGCAGTATTTT. This gives the protein CASRIAGGPSDTQYF. The chain is built from TRBV6-5 and TRBJ2-3; 11 nucleotides match TRBD2. Germline CDR1 reads MNHEY; CDR2 reads SVGAGI. The V and J ends lost 6 bases and 4 bases, in that order; junction bases with no gene match: 6. The CDR3 sequence is 15 residues long.

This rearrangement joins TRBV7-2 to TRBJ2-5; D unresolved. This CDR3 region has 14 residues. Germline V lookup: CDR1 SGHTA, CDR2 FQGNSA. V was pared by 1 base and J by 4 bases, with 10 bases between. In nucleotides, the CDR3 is TGTGCCAGCAGCTTAGGAAGCGTCTCAGAGACCCAGTACTTC. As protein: CASSLGSVSETQYF. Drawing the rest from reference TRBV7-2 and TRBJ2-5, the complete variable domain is GAGVSQSPSNKVTEKGKDVELRCDPISGHTALYWYRQSLGQGLEFLIYFQGNSAPDKSGLPSDRFSAERTGGSVSTLTIQRTQQEDSAVYLCASSLGSVSETQYFGPGTRLLVL.

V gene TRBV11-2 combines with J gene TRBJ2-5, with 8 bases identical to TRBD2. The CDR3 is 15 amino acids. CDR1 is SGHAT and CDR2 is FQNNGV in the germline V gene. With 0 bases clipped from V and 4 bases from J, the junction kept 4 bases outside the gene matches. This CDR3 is CASSLERGAGETQYF. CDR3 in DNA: TGTGCCAGCAGCTTAGAGCGGGGGGCCGGAGAGACCCAGTACTTC. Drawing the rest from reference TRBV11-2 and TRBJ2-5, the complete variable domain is EAGVAQSPRYKIIEKRQSVAFWCNPISGHATLYWYQQILGQGPKLLIQFQNNGVVDDSQLPKDRFSAERLKGVDSTLKIQPAKLEDSAVYLCASSLERGAGETQYFGPGTRLLVL.

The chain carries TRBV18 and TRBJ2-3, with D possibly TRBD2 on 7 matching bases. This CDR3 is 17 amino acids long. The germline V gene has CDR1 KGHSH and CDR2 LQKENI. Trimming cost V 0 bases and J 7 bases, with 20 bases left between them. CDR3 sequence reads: CASSPPISGGARNTQYF. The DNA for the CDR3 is TGTGCCAGCTCACCACCGATAAGTGGGGGGGCTAGGAATACGCAGTATTTT.

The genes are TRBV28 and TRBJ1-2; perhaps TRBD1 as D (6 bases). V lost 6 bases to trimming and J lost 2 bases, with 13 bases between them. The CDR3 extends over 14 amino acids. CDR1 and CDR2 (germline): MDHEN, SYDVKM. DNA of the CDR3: TGTGCCAGCAGAACAGGGACGTCCAACTATGGCTACACCTTC. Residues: CASRTGTSNYGYTF.

CDR3 in amino acids: CASSEGTGARPSGNTIYF. In DNA form, the CDR3 reads TGTGCCAGCAGTGAAGGAACAGGGGCGCGCCCTTCAGGAAACACCATATATTTT. V is TRBV6-1 and J is TRBJ1-3, with 7 bases aligning to TRBD1. Germline V gives CDR1 MNHNS, CDR2 SASEGT. This CDR3 has 18 amino acids. Unmatched junction bases numbered 13, after V lost 1 base and J lost 4 bases.